The sequence of this T cell receptor beta chain was determined in a study of T cell responses to AZD1222 COVID-19 vaccine. Study conclusions and caveats: Only after the peak T cell response were repertoires sampled.

The V gene lost 1 base and the J gene lost 7 bases, with 16 bases spanning the gap. The V gene's germline CDR1 is SGHTA and CDR2 FQGNSA. The CDR3 has 15 residues. For this clone: Its antigen is as yet unknown.

Sequencing was performed with immunoSEQ multiplex PCR; in TCRdb, only in-frame clones are kept and a portion is missing. The sample comprises tens of thousands of clones, approximately 89% of which are singletons, and 10% rests with the top ten. The chain employs TRBV7-2 and TRBJ1-1; D is perhaps TRBD1 (6 bases). The starting material was peripheral blood, obtained 28 days after the second dose of the MenACWY control vaccine. The source is an adult who received the MenACWY meningococcal vaccine as a control. CDR3 loop: CASSLEGGEFFEAFF. CDR3 in DNA: TGTGCCAGCAGCTTAGAAGGGGGGGAGTTTTTTGAAGCTTTCTTT. The whole variable domain, filled in from reference TRBV7-2 and TRBJ1-1, reads GAGVSQSPSNKVTEKGKDVELRCDPISGHTALYWYRQSLGQGLEFLIYFQGNSAPDKSGLPSDRFSAERTGGSVSTLTIQRTQQEDSAVYLCASSLEGGEFFEAFFGQGTRLTVV.